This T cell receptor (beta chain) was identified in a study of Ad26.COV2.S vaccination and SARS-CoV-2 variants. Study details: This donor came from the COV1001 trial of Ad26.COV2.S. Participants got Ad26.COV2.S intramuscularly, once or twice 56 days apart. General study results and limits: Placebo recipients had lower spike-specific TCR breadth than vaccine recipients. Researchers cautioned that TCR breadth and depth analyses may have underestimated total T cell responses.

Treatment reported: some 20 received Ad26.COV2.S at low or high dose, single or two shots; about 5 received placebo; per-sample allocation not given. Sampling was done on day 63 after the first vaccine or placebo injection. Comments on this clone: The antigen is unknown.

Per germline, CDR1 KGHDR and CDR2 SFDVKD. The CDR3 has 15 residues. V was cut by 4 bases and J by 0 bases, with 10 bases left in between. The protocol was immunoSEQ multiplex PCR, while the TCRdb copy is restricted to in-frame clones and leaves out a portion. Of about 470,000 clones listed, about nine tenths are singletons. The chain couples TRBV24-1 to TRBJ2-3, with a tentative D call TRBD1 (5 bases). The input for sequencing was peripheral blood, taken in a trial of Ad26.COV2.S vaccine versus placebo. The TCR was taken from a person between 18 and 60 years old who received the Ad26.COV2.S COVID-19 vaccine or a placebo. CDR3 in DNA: TGTGCCACCAGTGAAAGGACACCTAGCACAGATACGCAGTATTTT. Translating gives CATSERTPSTDTQYF.